These 6 T cell receptor beta chains originate from one sample sequenced in a study of somatic mutations in cytotoxic T cells in rheumatoid arthritis. Some clones are missing from TCRdb's copy, which holds only in-frame ones; the method was immunoSEQ multiplex PCR. Among more than 5,500 clones listed, roughly 75% were seen once. The sample comprised CD8+ T cells sorted from blood. The receptor set was obtained from an adult with rheumatoid arthritis.

There are a few counts of this clone. The chain joins TRBV6-4 to TRBJ2-1; no reliable D call. V was pared by 0 bases and J by 7 bases, with 4 bases between. The CDR3 is 12 residues long. Germline V CDR1 and CDR2: MRHNA, SNTAGT. The CDR3 DNA reads TGTGCCAGCAGTGACTCGGGGAATGAGCAGTTCTTC. This gives the protein CASSDSGNEQFF.

This chain joins TRBV9 and TRBJ1-6; TRBD1 aligns across 7 bases. CDR1 and CDR2 (germline): SGDLS, YYNGEE. Trimming took 0 bases from V and 6 from J; bases not matched to a gene: 3. This CDR3 is 15 amino acids long. The CDR3: CASSVEGQTNSPLHF. The CDR3 coding sequence is TGTGCCAGCAGCGTAGAGGGACAGACTAATTCACCCCTCCACTTT.

This chain joins TRBV5-1 and TRBJ2-5, with 8 bases aligning to TRBD1. The length of the CDR3 is 16 residues. From germline, CDR1 is SGHRS and CDR2 YFSETQ. V was pared by 0 bases and J by 5 bases, with 9 bases of the junction left unmatched. CDR3: CASSLDGQGIGETQYF. CDR3 coding DNA: TGCGCCAGCAGCTTGGATGGACAGGGTATAGGGGAGACCCAGTACTTC.

CDR3 region: CASSLERVPQETQYF. The CDR3 bases are TGTGCCAGCAGCTTAGAACGGGTCCCGCAAGAGACCCAGTACTTC. The V gene is TRBV11-3, the J gene TRBJ2-5; D is undetermined. Germline V gene data show CDR1 as SGHNT and CDR2 as YENEEA. Trimming took 0 bases from V and 2 from J, leaving 10 bases between them. The CDR3 has 15 residues.

This chain uses TRBV29-1 with TRBJ2-5, with TRBD1 matching 8 bases. Germline V gene sequence: CDR1 SQVTM, CDR2 ANQGSEA. V lost 6 bases to trimming and J lost 3 bases; unmatched junction nucleotides: 12. The CDR3 runs to 15 residues. CDR3 nucleotide sequence: TGCAGCGTGTCAGGCAAGGACAGGGAAGAAGAGACCCAGTACTTC. Translating it yields CSVSGKDREEETQYF.

J is TRBJ2-1 and V is TRBV4-3; 9 positions match TRBD2. Germline lookup yields CDR1 LGHNA and CDR2 YSLEER. J gave up 4 bases and V 0 bases, and 10 bases lay outside the gene matches. CDR3 size: 18 residues. CDR3 amino acids: CASSQERASGGLYNEQFF. As DNA, the CDR3 is TGCGCCAGCAGCCAAGAAAGGGCCAGCGGGGGGCTGTACAATGAGCAGTTCTTC.